This passage covers 20 T cell receptor beta chains from one sample sequenced in a study of CD8 T cells in Susac syndrome. Roughly 0.5 to 1 ug RNA was reverse transcribed with random hexamers. TCRdb independently ran MiXCR on the immunoSEQ multiplex PCR reads; one entry per CDR3 protein. The data show 210,000 or so distinct CDR3 sequences, 85% to 95% seen once. Sequencing was done on a sample of CD4+ T cells from PBMCs. The source is a human donor with Susac syndrome.

The chain uses TRBV7-2 and TRBJ1-5; D unclear. CDR3 size: 13 residues. The ends were cut back, 4 bases at V and 5 bases at J, with 9 bases in the middle. Germline CDR1 SGHTA, CDR2 FQGNSA. The CDR3 region has the DNA TGTGCCAGCAGCTCGGATCTTCATCAGCCCCAGCATTTT. It is translated as CASSSDLHQPQHF.

V is TRBV4-3 and J is TRBJ1-1; 7 bases line up with TRBD1. The CDR3 has 13 amino acids. Germline assignment: CDR1 LGHNA and CDR2 YSLEER. Trimming took 3 bases from V and 6 from J; bases not matched to a gene: 4. CDR3 region: CASSQQRGPEAFF. In nucleotides, the CDR3 is TGCGCCAGCAGCCAGCAAAGGGGGCCTGAAGCTTTCTTT.

This chain links TRBV6-6 with TRBJ1-2; D is perhaps TRBD1 (5 bases). This CDR3 is built from 12 residues. Trimming shortened V by 10 bases and J by 4 bases, and 13 bases separated the two germline ends. The germline V gene has CDR1 MNHNY and CDR2 SVGAGI (reference sequence). The CDR3 coding sequence is TGTGCCACCGGGGGTGACCTCTATGGCTACACCTTC. This gives the protein CATGGDLYGYTF.

The chain couples TRBV5-6 to TRBJ2-7; D is unclear. The ends were cut back, 5 bases at V and 1 base at J, with 13 bases in the middle. CDR1 is SGHDT, CDR2 YYEEEE, per germline. There are 14 residues in the CDR3. CDR3 sequence (DNA): TGTGCCAGCAGTCCGGTCGGGCGGTCCTACGAGCAGTACTTC. Translating it yields CASSPVGRSYEQYF.

The V gene is TRBV14, the J gene TRBJ1-1, with unresolved D. Germline lookup yields CDR1 SGHDN and CDR2 FVKESK. The V end was cut by 0 bases, the J end by 4 bases, with 12 bases between. The CDR3 has 15 amino acids. CDR3 residues: CASSQDLVPGTEAFF. DNA of the CDR3: TGTGCCAGCAGCCAAGATCTTGTTCCAGGCACTGAAGCTTTCTTT.

The gene calls are TRBV18 and TRBJ1-4, with D tentatively TRBD1 (5 bases). This CDR3 region has 14 residues. Germline assignment: CDR1 KGHSH and CDR2 LQKENI. Trimming cost V 3 bases and J 5 bases, with 10 bases left between them. The CDR3 here is CASSPRDGNEKLFF. CDR3 nucleotides: TGTGCCAGCTCACCGAGGGACGGGAATGAAAAACTGTTTTTT.

The rearrangement joins TRBV20-1 to TRBJ2-3; TRBD2 might be the D (7 bases). This CDR3 has 11 amino acids. Trimming removed 6 bases at V and 8 bases at J, with 12 bases between. The germline V gene has CDR1 DFQATT and CDR2 SNEGSKA (reference sequence). CDR3 residues: CSAAGASTQYF. CDR3 bases: TGCAGTGCCGCGGGGGCCTCTACGCAGTATTTT.

V is TRBV11-1 and J is TRBJ1-1, with no clear D. Between the trimmed V and J ends, which lost 5 bases and 5 bases, there was a span of 15 bases. Looked up from germline, CDR1 is SGHAT and CDR2 is FQDESV (reference sequence). The CDR3 totals 14 residues. CDR3 sequence: CASSPRSGRTEAFF. The CDR3, as DNA: TGTGCCAGCAGCCCTCGGTCGGGTCGGACTGAAGCTTTCTTT. Based on the CDR3 plus reference TRBV11-1 and TRBJ1-1, the full variable domain is EAEVAQSPRYKITEKSQAVAFWCDPISGHATLYWYRQILGQGPELLVQFQDESVVDDSQLPKDRFSAERLKGVDSTLKIQPAELGDSAMYLCASSPRSGRTEAFFGQGTRLTVV.

The sample holds one count of this clonotype. The chain joins TRBV29-1 to TRBJ2-3; a possible D gene is TRBD2 (6 bases). Trimming removed 7 bases from V and 3 bases from J, with 20 bases in between. The CDR3 contains 15 residues. Per germline, CDR1 SQVTM and CDR2 ANQGSEA. The CDR3 loop reads CSAHPMGGVTDTQYF. In nucleotides, the CDR3 is TGCAGCGCCCACCCGATGGGGGGAGTGACAGATACGCAGTATTTT.

The chain employs TRBV5-5 and TRBJ1-1; D is uncertain. Germline V gene sequence: CDR1 SGHKS, CDR2 YYEKEE (reference sequence). This CDR3 has 13 residues. V dropped 4 bases and J dropped 4 bases, with 11 bases sitting between them. The CDR3, as DNA: TGTGCCAGCAGCCCCCCGCGGGCCACTGAAGCTTTCTTT. Protein product: CASSPPRATEAFF. The entire variable domain, with the rest obtained from reference TRBV5-5 and TRBJ1-1, is as follows: DAGVTQSPTHLIKTRGQQVTLRCSPISGHKSVSWYQQVLGQGPQFIFQYYEKEERGRGNFPDRFSARQFPNYSSELNVNALLLGDSALYLCASSPPRATEAFFGQGTRLTVV.

The chain carries TRBV9 and TRBJ1-5; D possibly corresponds to TRBD1 (5 bases). With 3 bases removed from V and 5 bases from J, the gap between germline ends came to 15 bases. The CDR3 loop spans 15 amino acids. The germline V gene encodes CDR1 SGDLS and CDR2 YYNGEE. CDR3 amino acids: CASSASPGGDQPQHF. The DNA of the CDR3 is TGTGCCAGCAGCGCCTCCCCCGGGGGGGATCAGCCCCAGCATTTT.

The chain couples TRBV5-1 to TRBJ1-4, with unresolved D. CDR3 length: 13 residues. The germline V gene encodes CDR1 SGHRS and CDR2 YFSETQ. Trimming left V 2 bases short and J 1 base short, with 3 bases between. Here the CDR3 DNA reads TGCGCCAGCAGCTTTGAAACTAATGAAAAACTGTTTTTT. Its protein is CASSFETNEKLFF.

This chain connects TRBV6-2 or TRBV6-3 to TRBJ2-7; a possible D gene is TRBD2 (6 bases). From germline, CDR1 is MNHEY and CDR2 SVGEGT. This CDR3 has 13 amino acids. Trimming left V 5 bases short and J 2 bases short, with 10 bases between. The CDR3 is CASSAGTPYEQYF. The CDR3 DNA follows: TGTGCCAGCAGTGCGGGGACCCCCTACGAGCAGTACTTC.

J is TRBJ1-5 and V is TRBV28, with D possibly TRBD1 on 6 matching bases. V gave up 7 bases and J gave up 0 bases, with 25 bases separating them. This CDR3 has 19 amino acids. Germline CDR1 MDHEN, CDR2 SYDVKM. For the CDR3, the DNA is TGTGCCAGCACCACCTGGGGGGCAGGAGAGCTTTATAGCAATCAGCCCCAGCATTTT. It translates to CASTTWGAGELYSNQPQHF.

The chain joins TRBV29-1 to TRBJ2-1; D not certain. The CDR3 is 11 residues long. Trimming left V 4 bases short and J 4 bases short, with 5 bases between. Per the germline V gene, CDR1 is SQVTM and CDR2 is ANQGSEA. The CDR3 loop is CSVGLYNEQFF. The CDR3 nucleotides are TGCAGCGTTGGCCTTTACAATGAGCAGTTCTTC.

The chain links TRBV11-2 to TRBJ2-2, with D unclear. The V end lost 2 bases, the J end lost 4 bases, and 8 bases lay between the germline ends. CDR1 is SGHAT, CDR2 FQNNGV, per germline. This CDR3 comprises 14 residues. CDR3 DNA: TGTGCCAGCAGCTTAAATCGAGGCACCGGGGAGCTGTTTTTT. It encodes CASSLNRGTGELFF.

The chain recombines TRBV19 with TRBJ1-4; TRBD1 is a possible D gene (6 bases). Between the trimmed V and J ends, which lost 7 bases and 5 bases, there was a span of 17 bases. Germline assignment: CDR1 LNHDA and CDR2 SQIVND (reference sequence). This CDR3 is 15 amino acids long. The CDR3 nucleotides read TGTGCCAGTAACTCCCGACAGGTTGGAAATGAAAAACTGTTTTTT. As protein: CASNSRQVGNEKLFF.

This chain connects TRBV20-1 to TRBJ1-2; TRBD1 agrees at 9 bases. The germline CDR1 and CDR2 sequences are DFQATT and SNEGSKA (reference sequence). The CDR3 covers 13 residues. V dropped 6 bases and J dropped 1; count of bases not matched to a gene: 3. CDR3 sequence reads: CSASGQGNYGYTF. In nucleotides, the CDR3 is TGCAGTGCCTCGGGACAGGGTAACTATGGCTACACCTTC.

The chain links TRBV6-5 to TRBJ1-4; D gene unclear. The CDR3 has 14 residues. Germline loops: CDR1 MNHEY, CDR2 SVGAGI. V lost 3 bases and J lost 2, with 7 bases in between. The CDR3 spells CASSYGGTNEKLFF. The CDR3 bases are TGTGCCAGCAGTTATGGTGGGACTAATGAAAAACTGTTTTTT.

This chain connects TRBV6-2 or TRBV6-3 to TRBJ1-5, with no clear D. Germline assignment: CDR1 MNHEY and CDR2 SVGEGT. The CDR3 runs 15 residues. V was trimmed by 3 bases and J by 1 base, leaving 10 bases between them. The CDR3 loop reads CASSYMGLSNQPQHF. The CDR3 nucleotides are TGTGCCAGCAGTTATATGGGGTTAAGCAATCAGCCCCAGCATTTT.